One and the same sample provided the 25 T cell receptor beta chains below, sequenced in a study of cytomegalovirus exposure and HLA in healthy donors. The study ran its PCR with 60 Vbeta and 13 Jbeta primers. Clones were read by immunoSEQ multiplex PCR, and TCRdb kept only the in-frame ones, dropping some. The sample contains 100,000 or so clones, approximately 81% of which appear only once. The sample was PBMCs. These receptors all come from a female donor in good health and CMV-seropositive.

The chain joins TRBV30 to TRBJ1-1, with 7 bases aligning to TRBD1. The CDR3 is made up of 11 amino acids. Germline CDR1 reads GTSNPN; CDR2 reads SVGIG (reference sequence). V shed 4 bases, J shed 10 bases, and the junction held 6 bases outside the gene matches. The CDR3 region is CAWTHRGRAFF. DNA for the CDR3: TGTGCCTGGACCCACAGGGGTAGAGCTTTCTTT. Supplemented by reference TRBV30 and TRBJ1-1, the full variable domain reads SQTIHQWPATLVQPVGSPLSLECTVEGTSNPNLYWYRQAAGRGLQLLFYSVGIGQISSEVPQNLSASRPQDRQFILSSKKLLLSDSGFYLCAWTHRGRAFFGQGTRLTVV.

This clone appeared a single time. The chain recombines TRBV11-2 with TRBJ2-7, with 8 bases fitting TRBD2. CDR3 size: 19 residues. Germline V gene sequence: CDR1 SGHAT, CDR2 FQNNGV. Unmatched junction bases numbered 19, after V lost 3 bases and J lost 3 bases. This chain's CDR3 is CASSFSGGSGNLGHYEQYF. In nucleotides, the CDR3 is TGTGCCAGCAGCTTTAGTGGGGGTAGCGGGAATTTGGGGCACTACGAGCAGTACTTC.

The DNA for the CDR3 is TGCGCCAGCAGCCAACTAGCGTCCGGGGCCAACGTCCTGACTTTC. Protein product: CASSQLASGANVLTF. The chain couples TRBV4-1 to TRBJ2-6; possible D gene TRBD2, 6 bases. The CDR3 runs 15 residues. The germline CDR1 and CDR2 sequences are MGHRA and YSYEKL. V was cut by 2 bases and J by 4 bases, with 9 bases left in between.

The V call is TRBV6-1, the J call TRBJ2-3; 7 bases fit TRBD2. CDR1 is MNHNS, CDR2 SASEGT, per germline. The CDR3 is 15 amino acids. The J segment lost 5 bases and the V segment lost 8 bases, leaving 13 bases of the junction unmatched. CDR3 residues: CASRKGGSVGDTQYF. The CDR3 bases are TGTGCCAGCCGGAAGGGAGGGAGCGTTGGAGATACGCAGTATTTT.

The chain carries TRBV19 and TRBJ1-5; 10 bases agree with TRBD1. V lost 5 bases, J lost 1 base, and 8 bases stayed unmatched. Germline values: CDR1 LNHDA, CDR2 SQIVND (reference sequence). The CDR3 runs to 17 residues. The CDR3 is CASSVSWGQGSNQPQHF. The CDR3 DNA reads TGTGCCAGTAGTGTGTCTTGGGGACAGGGGAGCAATCAGCCCCAGCATTTT.

The chain joins TRBV5-4 to TRBJ2-4; TRBD1 aligns across 9 bases. The CDR3 loop spans 16 amino acids. CDR1 is SGHNT, CDR2 YYREEE, per germline (reference sequence). J lost 3 bases, V lost 0 bases, and 4 bases had no gene match. In nucleotides, the CDR3 is TGTGCCAGCAGCTTGGAACAGGGGGCCGGCAAAAACATTCAGTACTTC. It encodes CASSLEQGAGKNIQYF.

The chain links TRBV19 to TRBJ1-2, with 9 bases fitting TRBD1. The V segment lost 4 bases and the J segment 7 bases; nucleotides outside the gene matches: 10. Per the germline V gene, CDR1 is LNHDA and CDR2 is SQIVND (reference sequence). There are 15 residues in the CDR3. The CDR3 DNA follows: TGTGCCAGTAGTAATACAGGGGGCGCGATGGGTGGCTACACCTTC. It yields the protein CASSNTGGAMGGYTF.

This clone is categorized as medium-sized. The chain has TRBV11-2 and TRBJ1-2, with 8 nucleotides matching TRBD1. Germline CDR1 reads SGHAT; CDR2 reads FQNNGV. The V gene end was trimmed by 6 bases and the J gene end by 7 bases; junction bases not matched to a gene: 16. This CDR3 spans 16 amino acids. The CDR3 here is CASSTGTGNLAGGYTF. CDR3 sequence (DNA): TGTGCCAGCAGTACCGGGACAGGTAACCTCGCGGGTGGCTACACCTTC.

J is TRBJ2-1 and V is TRBV6-5, with 7 bases aligning to TRBD1. Germline-derived CDR1 and CDR2 are MNHEY and SVGAGI. The V and J ends lost 0 bases and 4 bases, in that order; junction bases with no gene match: 6. The CDR3 extends over 16 amino acids. CDR3 in amino acids: CASSYSRQGLYNEQFF. DNA for the CDR3: TGTGCCAGCAGTTACTCTCGACAGGGATTGTACAATGAGCAGTTCTTC.

With regard to this clone: This same CDR3 is encoded by further DNA sequences in the sample. The V gene is TRBV5-1, the J gene TRBJ2-7; 8 nucleotides match TRBD2. V dropped 0 bases and J dropped 0; count of bases not matched to a gene: 2. CDR1 is SGHRS, CDR2 YFSETQ, per germline. The CDR3 is made up of 15 amino acids. CDR3 in DNA: TGCGCCAGCAGCTTGGGGGCGGGGGGCTCCTACGAGCAGTACTTC. Its translation: CASSLGAGGSYEQYF.

The chain joins TRBV7-2 to TRBJ1-2; maybe TRBD1 (5 bases). Trimming cost V 5 bases and J 8 bases, with 15 bases left between them. CDR3 size: 13 residues. The germline V gene has CDR1 SGHTA and CDR2 FQGNSA. CDR3 coding DNA: TGTGCCAGCAGCCCCACGGGGACTTGGGGCTACACCTTC. Protein product: CASSPTGTWGYTF.

The genes are TRBV25-1 and TRBJ2-3, with D uncertain. CDR1 MGHDK and CDR2 SYGVNS come from the germline V gene. The CDR3 has 15 amino acids. Trimming shortened V by 2 bases and J by 1 base, and 10 bases separated the two germline ends. The CDR3 nucleotides read TGTGCCAGCAGTGAACCCATACCAGGCACAGATACGCAGTATTTT. Protein sequence: CASSEPIPGTDTQYF.

V gene TRBV9 combines with J gene TRBJ1-1, with D perhaps matching TRBD1 (5 bases). The CDR3 totals 14 residues. Germline V gene lookup returns CDR1 SGDLS and CDR2 YYNGEE. The V end lost 4 bases, the J end lost 4 bases, and 14 bases lay between the germline ends. Here the CDR3 reads CASSSQGWSTEAFF. DNA for the CDR3: TGTGCCAGCAGCTCCCAGGGATGGAGCACTGAAGCTTTCTTT.

This chain joins TRBV30 and TRBJ1-1, with a weak D call TRBD1 (5 bases). Per germline, CDR1 GTSNPN and CDR2 SVGIG (reference sequence). V dropped 4 bases and J dropped 5 bases, with 20 bases sitting between them. The CDR3 is made up of 15 amino acids. The CDR3 DNA reads as TGTGCCTGGACCAAACGGGGGGGTTTTAGTACTGAAGCTTTCTTT. This codes for CAWTKRGGFSTEAFF.

V usage is TRBV29-1 and J usage is TRBJ1-5; possibly TRBD1 for D (6 bases). The germline V gene encodes CDR1 SQVTM and CDR2 ANQGSEA. This CDR3 has 13 residues. The ends were cut back, 4 bases at V and 5 bases at J, with 12 bases in the middle. CDR3 loop: CSVVVRGDQPQHF. The CDR3 region has the DNA TGCAGCGTTGTGGTCAGGGGAGATCAGCCCCAGCATTTT.

This rearrangement joins TRBV10-2 to TRBJ2-2; TRBD2 might be the D (6 bases). Germline V CDR1 and CDR2: WSHSY, SAAADI. The CDR3 extends over 14 amino acids. Trimming took off 8 bases at V and 7 bases at J, with 17 bases between the two ends. CDR3 nucleotide sequence: TGCGCCAGCGGGAGCCGGCCCGGGAGCGGGGAGCTGTTTTTT. This sequence encodes CASGSRPGSGELFF.

This clone was counted only a few times. V usage is TRBV5-5 and J usage is TRBJ2-7; 7 nucleotides line up with TRBD1. Germline trimming cut 2 bases from V and 2 bases from J; bases unmatched to any gene: 1. The germline CDR1 and CDR2 sequences are SGHKS and YYEKEE (reference sequence). The CDR3 covers 13 residues. CDR3 sequence (DNA): TGTGCCAGCAGCTTCCAGGGGGCCTACGAGCAGTACTTC. Translated, it gives CASSFQGAYEQYF.

The V gene is TRBV4-1, the J gene TRBJ1-2; possible D gene TRBD1, 5 bases. Looked up from germline, CDR1 is MGHRA and CDR2 is YSYEKL. Trimming pared 1 base from V and 6 bases from J, leaving 9 bases between. This CDR3 spans 13 amino acids. This CDR3 is CASSQVGGDGYTF. CDR3 nucleotides: TGCGCCAGCAGCCAAGTGGGAGGGGATGGCTACACCTTC.

The V and J genes are TRBV7-8 and TRBJ1-2; D gene unclear. The CDR3 length is 13 residues. V shed 5 bases and J shed 8 bases, with 15 bases lying between them. Germline lookup yields CDR1 SGHVS and CDR2 FQNEAQ. The CDR3 DNA reads as TGTGCCAGCAGCCTAAACGAGGGTCTAGGCTACACCTTC. Its translation: CASSLNEGLGYTF.

The chain recombines TRBV19 with TRBJ1-1; 7 bases are a match to TRBD1. V gave up 5 bases and J gave up 2 bases; unmatched junction bases: 11. The CDR3 consists of 16 residues. Per germline, CDR1 LNHDA and CDR2 SQIVND (reference sequence). This CDR3 reads CASSAGQVGINTEAFF. The DNA for the CDR3 is TGTGCCAGTAGTGCCGGACAGGTGGGCATAAACACTGAAGCTTTCTTT.

The V and J genes are TRBV11-2 and TRBJ1-4; D perhaps matches TRBD1 (6 bases). The CDR3 contains 14 residues. The V end lost 6 bases, the J end lost 8 bases, and 16 bases lay between the germline ends. CDR1 and CDR2 (germline): SGHAT, FQNNGV. CDR3 sequence reads: CASSLKGGQEKLFF. Here the CDR3 DNA reads TGTGCCAGCAGTTTAAAGGGTGGACAGGAAAAACTGTTTTTT.

V gene TRBV6-5 combines with J gene TRBJ1-5; a possible D gene is TRBD1 (6 bases). This CDR3 spans 15 amino acids. Trimming cost V 10 bases and J 0 bases, with 16 bases left between them. Germline assignment: CDR1 MNHEY and CDR2 SVGAGI. The CDR3 sequence: CATRRDKNSNQPQHF. As DNA, the CDR3 is TGTGCCACCAGACGGGACAAAAATAGCAATCAGCCCCAGCATTTT.

The chain recombines TRBV27 with TRBJ2-1, with 7 bases identical to TRBD2. Per germline, CDR1 MNHEY and CDR2 SMNVEV (reference sequence). The junction had 5 bases not matched to a gene; V was cut back by 1 base and J by 5 bases. CDR3 length equals 15 residues. CDR3 protein: CASSLLASGHNEQFF. For the CDR3, the DNA is TGTGCCAGCAGTTTATTGGCTAGCGGTCACAATGAGCAGTTCTTC.

The chain uses TRBV5-8 and TRBJ1-2; 7 positions match TRBD1. The CDR3 is made up of 13 amino acids. Trimming took 4 bases from V and 7 from J; bases not matched to a gene: 7. Germline V gene lookup returns CDR1 SGHTS and CDR2 YDEGEE. The CDR3 loop is CASSPDRVFGYTF. The CDR3, as DNA: TGTGCCAGCAGCCCTGACAGGGTGTTTGGCTACACCTTC.

The chain has TRBV5-6 and TRBJ2-1; TRBD1 aligns across 7 bases. The CDR3 covers 15 residues. CDR1 and CDR2 from the germline V gene are SGHDT and YYEEEE. V dropped 3 bases and J dropped 0; count of bases not matched to a gene: 3. CDR3 in amino acids: CASSYRQGSYNEQFF. CDR3 bases: TGTGCCAGCAGCTACCGACAGGGCTCCTACAATGAGCAGTTCTTC.